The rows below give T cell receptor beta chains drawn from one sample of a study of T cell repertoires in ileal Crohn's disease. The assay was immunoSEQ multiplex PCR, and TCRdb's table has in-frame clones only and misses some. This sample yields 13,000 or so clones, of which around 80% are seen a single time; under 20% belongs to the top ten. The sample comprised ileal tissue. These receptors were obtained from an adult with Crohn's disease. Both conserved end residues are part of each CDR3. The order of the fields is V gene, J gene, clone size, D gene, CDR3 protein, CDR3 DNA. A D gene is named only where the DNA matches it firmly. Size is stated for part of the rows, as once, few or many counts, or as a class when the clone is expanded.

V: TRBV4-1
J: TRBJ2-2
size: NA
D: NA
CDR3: CASSQEAAATGELFF
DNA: TGCGCCAGCAGCCAAGAGGCAGCGGCCACCGGGGAGCTGTTTTTT

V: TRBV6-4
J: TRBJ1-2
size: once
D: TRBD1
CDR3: CASSDFQDRNYGYTF
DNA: TGTGCCAGCAGTGACTTCCAGGACAGGAACTATGGCTACACCTTC

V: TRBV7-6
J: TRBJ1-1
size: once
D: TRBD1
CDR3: CASSLDFGTGGTEAFF
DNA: TGTGCCAGCAGCTTAGACTTCGGGACAGGGGGCACTGAAGCTTTCTTT

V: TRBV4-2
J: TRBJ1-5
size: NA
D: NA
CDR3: CASSQDLSAGYRQPQHF
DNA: TGTGCCAGCAGCCAAGATCTGTCGGCAGGGTATCGTCAGCCCCAGCATTTT

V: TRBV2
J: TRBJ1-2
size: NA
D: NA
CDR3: CASSEGQFYGYTF
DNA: TGTGCCAGCAGTGAAGGACAGTTCTATGGCTACACCTTC

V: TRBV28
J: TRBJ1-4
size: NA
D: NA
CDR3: CASSSGRSTNEKLFF
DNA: TGTGCCAGCAGTTCCGGTCGCTCAACTAATGAAAAACTGTTTTTT

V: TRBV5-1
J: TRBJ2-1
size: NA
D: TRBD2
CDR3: CASSSAGGNNEQFF
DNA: TGCGCCAGCAGCTCCGCGGGAGGAAACAATGAGCAGTTCTTC

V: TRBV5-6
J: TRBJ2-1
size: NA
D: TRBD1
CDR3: CASSRTGVNEQFF
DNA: TGTGCCAGCAGCAGGACAGGGGTCAATGAGCAGTTCTTC

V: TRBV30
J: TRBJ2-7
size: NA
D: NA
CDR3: CAWSRAGSHEQYF
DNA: TGTGCCTGGAGCCGAGCAGGGTCGCACGAGCAGTACTTC

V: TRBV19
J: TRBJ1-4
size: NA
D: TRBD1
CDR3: CASSTDRAAGNEKLFF
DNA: TGTGCCAGTAGTACCGACAGGGCGGCGGGTAATGAAAAACTGTTTTTT

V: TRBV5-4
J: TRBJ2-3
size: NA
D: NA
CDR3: CASSLFSGGSTDTQYF
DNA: TGTGCCAGCAGCTTGTTTAGCGGAGGGAGCACAGATACGCAGTATTTT

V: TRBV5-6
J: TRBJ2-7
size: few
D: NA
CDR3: CASSRGRNSEQYF
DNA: TGTGCCAGCAGCCGGGGGAGGAACTCCGAGCAGTACTTC

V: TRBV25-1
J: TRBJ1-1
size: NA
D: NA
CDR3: CASSSSGAAEAFF
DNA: TGTGCCAGCAGTTCCTCAGGGGCAGCTGAAGCTTTCTTT

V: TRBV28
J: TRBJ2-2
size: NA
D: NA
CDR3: CASSLAPGGGGELFF
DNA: TGTGCCAGCAGTTTAGCCCCCGGCGGTGGCGGGGAGCTGTTTTTT

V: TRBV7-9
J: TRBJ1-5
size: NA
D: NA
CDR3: CASSLITSNQPQHF
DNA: TGTGCCAGCAGCTTAATTACAAGCAATCAGCCCCAGCATTTT

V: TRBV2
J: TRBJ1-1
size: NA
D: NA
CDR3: CASSHPGKNTEAFF
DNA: TGTGCCAGCAGTCACCCAGGGAAGAACACTGAAGCTTTCTTT

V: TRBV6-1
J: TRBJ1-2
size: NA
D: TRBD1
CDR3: CASRDRQGINYGYTF
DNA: TGTGCCAGCCGCGATAGACAGGGAATTAACTATGGCTACACCTTC

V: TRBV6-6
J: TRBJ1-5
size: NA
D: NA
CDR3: CASKPGGSGSNQPQHF
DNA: TGTGCCAGCAAACCCGGAGGGTCAGGGAGCAATCAGCCCCAGCATTTT